A selection of T cell receptor beta chains follows, all from one sample in a study of control samples from healthy donors and cancer patients. Measured with immunoSEQ multiplex PCR; TCRdb has only the in-frame clones, and not every one. The table shows 110,000 or so clones, with under 90% occurring only once. Sequencing used blood. Receptors originate from a woman aged 45-59 years in good health. CDR3s include the opening cysteine and the closing phenylalanine or tryptophan. D genes are given only for firm matches. Rows give clone size only sometimes, using once, few, many, or a class for an expanded clone.

V gene	clone size	D gene	J gene	CDR3 DNA	CDR3 protein
TRBV7-9	once	NA	TRBJ2-4	TGTGCCAGCAGCCCTGGAGGGGGCTTCAACATTCAGTACTTC	CASSPGGGFNIQYF
TRBV11-3	NA	NA	TRBJ2-5	TGTGCCAGCAGCTCGCGGACTACGGAGACCCAGTACTTC	CASSSRTTETQYF
TRBV9	NA	TRBD2	TRBJ2-1	TGTGCCAGCAGCCCCCGGACTAGCGGGAGGGCCGTACTCCACAATGAGCAGTTCTTC	CASSPRTSGRAVLHNEQFF
TRBV6-5	once	NA	TRBJ1-1	TGTGCCAGCAGTTGGTCCGTAGGAGGAACTGAAGCTTTCTTT	CASSWSVGGTEAFF
TRBV28	NA	NA	TRBJ1-2	TGTGCCAGCAGTTTGTCTTATGGCTACACCTTC	CASSLSYGYTF
TRBV28	NA	NA	TRBJ1-4	TGTGCCAGCGGGGAGACAGGAATTAATGAAAAACTGTTTTTT	CASGETGINEKLFF
TRBV18	NA	NA	TRBJ1-6	TGTGCCAGCTCAAAGGGGAAGGGAGGGAATTCACCCCTCCACTTT	CASSKGKGGNSPLHF
TRBV2	once	NA	TRBJ1-4	TGTGCCAGCAGTGCAGGACGGGGTAATGAAAAACTGTTTTTT	CASSAGRGNEKLFF
TRBV15	NA	NA	TRBJ1-6	TGTGCCACCAGCAGAGGCAACAGGGCCTATAATTCACCCCTCCACTTT	CATSRGNRAYNSPLHF
TRBV9	NA	TRBD1	TRBJ1-2	TGTGCCAGCAGCGCCTCGGGACAGTTAGGGGATAACTATGGCTACACCTTC	CASSASGQLGDNYGYTF
TRBV5-1	once	TRBD2	TRBJ2-5	TGCGCCAGCAGCTCGGGGGGTCGGGTCGGAACCCAAGAGACCCAGTACTTC	CASSSGGRVGTQETQYF
TRBV20-1	NA	NA	TRBJ1-1	TGCAGTGCGGGAGGAACTGAAGCTTTCTTT	CSAGGTEAFF
TRBV2	NA	NA	TRBJ2-4	TGTGCCAGCAGTCGGACAGAAGCCAAAAACATTCAGTACTTC	CASSRTEAKNIQYF
TRBV4-3	NA	NA	TRBJ2-1	TGCGCCAGCAGCCAAGATCTGAGCTCCTACAATGAGCAGTTCTTC	CASSQDLSSYNEQFF
TRBV7-3	NA	NA	TRBJ2-1	TGTGCCAGCAGCTTATCTTTAGGGGGGGCCAATGAGCAGTTCTTC	CASSLSLGGANEQFF
TRBV27	NA	TRBD1	TRBJ2-7	TGTGCCAGCAGTCAGGGACAGGACTACGAGCAGTACTTC	CASSQGQDYEQYF